This entry lists 29 T cell receptor beta chains sequenced from one sample in a study of cytomegalovirus exposure and HLA in healthy donors. The primer mix had 60 Vbeta and 13 Jbeta primers. Assay used: immunoSEQ multiplex PCR; TCRdb lists only in-frame clones, some missing. The repertoire holds tens of thousands of clones, 81% seen once, with 9% to 12% in the top ten. Material: PBMCs. These TCRs come from a human donor in good health.

This clone was seen just once. CDR3 DNA: TGTGCCAGCCAAGCTCATACGCAGTATTTT. This translates into CASQAHTQYF. The V call is TRBV7-9, the J call TRBJ2-3, with no clear D. Germline V gives CDR1 SEHNR, CDR2 FQNEAQ (reference sequence). This CDR3 has 10 amino acids. Trimming pared 8 bases from V and 7 bases from J, leaving 7 bases between.

J is TRBJ2-1 and V is TRBV6-1; 8 nucleotides match TRBD2. Germline-derived CDR1 and CDR2 are MNHNS and SASEGT. The CDR3 sequence is 14 residues long. After removal of 6 bases from V and 5 bases from J, the junction contained 6 bases not matched to a gene. CDR3 sequence reads: CASSVRLANNEQFF. The DNA for the CDR3 is TGTGCCAGCAGCGTGCGACTAGCGAACAATGAGCAGTTCTTC.

Comment on this clone: The same CDR3 also results from other DNA sequences found in this sample. CDR3 DNA sequence: TGTGCCACCAGCAGAGATGGGGCGGACAGGGGCCTCCACTACGTTTCCGAGCAGTACTTC. Translating it yields CATSRDGADRGLHYVSEQYF. The J gene is TRBJ2-7, the V gene TRBV15; 9 bases are shared with TRBD1. In germline, CDR1 is LNHNV, CDR2 YYDKDF (reference sequence). J gave up 6 bases and V 0 bases, and 21 bases lay outside the gene matches. The CDR3 has 20 amino acids.

This clone was found a few times. V usage is TRBV19 and J usage is TRBJ1-1; D is ambiguous. The ends were cut back, 9 bases at V and 1 base at J, with 15 bases in the middle. CDR1 is LNHDA, CDR2 SQIVND, per germline (reference sequence). This CDR3 is 14 amino acids long. The CDR3 loop reads CASGGGLGNTEAFF. CDR3 coding DNA: TGTGCCAGCGGTGGCGGCCTTGGGAACACTGAAGCTTTCTTT.

V is TRBV5-6 and J is TRBJ1-5; D is unresolved. CDR3 length equals 15 residues. Trimming shortened V by 0 bases and J by 3 bases, and 10 bases separated the two germline ends. Germline CDR1 reads SGHDT; CDR2 reads YYEEEE. The CDR3 nucleotides read TGTGCCAGCAGCTTGGTAGGCGGTTCCAATCAGCCCCAGCATTTT. Translating gives CASSLVGGSNQPQHF.

V is TRBV15 and J is TRBJ1-4; D gene ambiguous. Germline V CDR1 and CDR2: LNHNV, YYDKDF (reference sequence). The CDR3 contains 14 residues. Trimming took off 9 bases at V and 2 bases at J, with 13 bases between the two ends. The CDR3 bases are TGTGCCACAACCCTGGGCGGGACTAATGAAAAACTGTTTTTT. It is translated as CATTLGGTNEKLFF.

V and J are TRBV12-5 and TRBJ2-4; D remains unclear. The germline V gene encodes CDR1 LGHNT and CDR2 FRNRAP. The V gene lost 10 bases and the J gene lost 8 bases, with 3 bases spanning the gap. The CDR3 spans 8 residues. The CDR3 here is CATDIQYF. Written as DNA, the CDR3 is TGTGCTACGGACATTCAGTACTTC.

The gene calls are TRBV10-3 and TRBJ2-3, with 12 bases aligning to TRBD2. The CDR3 sequence is 17 residues long. V shed 0 bases, J shed 4 bases, and the junction held 5 bases outside the gene matches. In germline, CDR1 is ENHRY, CDR2 SYGVKD. CDR3 region: CAISESASGRGPDTQYF. CDR3 DNA sequence: TGTGCCATCAGTGAGTCAGCTAGCGGGAGGGGCCCAGATACGCAGTATTTT.

The CDR3 sequence is CASSMFGRGSAEAFF. The CDR3 DNA sequence: TGTGCCAGTAGTATGTTTGGCAGGGGTTCGGCTGAAGCTTTCTTT. The chain joins TRBV19 to TRBJ1-1; D is perhaps TRBD1 (6 bases). The CDR3 spans 15 residues. Trimming took 3 bases from V and 6 from J, leaving 17 bases between them. Germline V CDR1 and CDR2: LNHDA, SQIVND (reference sequence).

The chain links TRBV28 to TRBJ1-2; D unresolved. Germline V CDR1 and CDR2: MDHEN, SYDVKM. The germline V and J ends were trimmed by 6 bases and 4 bases, with 6 bases remaining between them. The CDR3 has 11 residues. This CDR3 reads CASRGSYGYTF. In DNA, the CDR3 is TGTGCCAGCAGGGGGAGCTATGGCTACACCTTC.

The chain employs TRBV28 and TRBJ2-7, with D possibly being TRBD2 (5 bases). This CDR3 has 12 amino acids. Looked up from germline, CDR1 is MDHEN and CDR2 is SYDVKM. V was shortened by 6 bases and J by 6 bases, with 12 bases between the two germline ends. CDR3 DNA sequence: TGTGCCAGCAGCTCCACTAGGAGCGAGCAGTACTTC. Translation gives CASSSTRSEQYF.

J is TRBJ2-7 and V is TRBV18, with 13 bases aligning to TRBD2. The CDR3 runs to 14 residues. The V gene end was trimmed by 4 bases and the J gene end by 4 bases; junction bases not matched to a gene: 1. Per the germline V gene, CDR1 is KGHSH and CDR2 is LQKENI. The CDR3 here is CASSLTSGGYEQYF. Here the CDR3 DNA reads TGTGCCAGCTCACTGACTAGCGGGGGGTACGAGCAGTACTTC.

The rearrangement uses TRBV6-1 and TRBJ1-5, with 7 bases aligning to TRBD1. Per germline, CDR1 MNHNS and CDR2 SASEGT. The junction had 7 bases not matched to a gene; V was cut back by 3 bases and J by 2 bases. The CDR3 covers 16 residues. The CDR3 DNA follows: TGTGCCAGCAGTGATAGACAGGGAAAAGGCAATCAGCCCCAGCATTTT. Its protein is CASSDRQGKGNQPQHF.

This sequence joins TRBV6-5 and TRBJ1-2; D gene unclear. This CDR3 has 15 amino acids. Germline lookup yields CDR1 MNHEY and CDR2 SVGAGI. Trimming shortened V by 5 bases and J by 6 bases, and 19 bases separated the two germline ends. CDR3 protein: CASSVSGRSGDGYTF. The CDR3 DNA is TGTGCCAGCAGTGTGAGTGGACGGAGCGGAGATGGCTACACCTTC.

V is TRBV7-2 and J is TRBJ2-3; TRBD2 is a possible D gene (6 bases). The CDR3 spans 17 residues. Germline CDR1 is SGHTA and CDR2 is FQGNSA. Between the trimmed V and J ends, which lost 5 bases and 0 bases, there was a span of 18 bases. The CDR3 coding sequence is TGTGCCAGCAGCATGGGGCGAACTAGCTTGAGCACAGATACGCAGTATTTT. Protein sequence: CASSMGRTSLSTDTQYF.

This chain connects TRBV25-1 to TRBJ2-5; possibly TRBD2 for D (6 bases). The J call may be mistaken, given a closer DNA end match to TRBJ2-7. This CDR3 contains 16 residues. Germline CDR1 MGHDK, CDR2 SYGVNS. The CDR3 protein is CASSEGTFWGFYEQYF. CDR3 DNA: TGTGCCAGCAGTGAAGGGACTTTCTGGGGTTTCTACGAGCAGTACTTC.

The V and J genes are TRBV5-5 and TRBJ1-2, with D possibly being TRBD1 (6 bases). Per germline, CDR1 SGHKS and CDR2 YYEKEE (reference sequence). The germline V and J ends were trimmed by 3 bases and 6 bases, with 18 bases remaining between them. CDR3 length equals 15 residues. The CDR3 DNA is TGTGCCAGCAGCTACCAACAGGGTCTGTTGGATGGCTACACCTTC. This codes for CASSYQQGLLDGYTF.

The genes are TRBV6-5 and TRBJ1-5, with D unresolved. The CDR3 extends over 13 amino acids. The germline V gene has CDR1 MNHEY and CDR2 SVGAGI. V lost 6 bases to trimming and J lost 3 bases, with 9 bases between them. The CDR3 region is CASRLQINQPQHF. CDR3 nucleotide sequence: TGTGCCAGCAGGTTACAGATCAATCAGCCCCAGCATTTT.

The chain combines TRBV27 with TRBJ2-1; TRBD2 aligns across 8 bases. Trimming at V came to 7 bases and at J to 4 bases, leaving 18 bases not matched to a gene. CDR1 and CDR2 from the germline V gene are MNHEY and SMNVEV (reference sequence). CDR3 length equals 18 residues. CDR3: CASTTPGHLSGRYNEQFF. For the CDR3, the DNA is TGTGCCAGCACGACACCGGGACATTTAAGCGGGAGATACAATGAGCAGTTCTTC.

V gene TRBV7-3 combines with J gene TRBJ2-2; D possibly corresponds to TRBD1 (6 bases). The CDR3 has 16 amino acids. V was pared by 1 base and J by 2 bases, with 11 bases between. The germline CDR1 and CDR2 sequences are SGHTA and FQGTGA. As DNA, the CDR3 is TGTGCCAGCAGCTTAATGGTGGGGGCTAACACCGGGGAGCTGTTTTTT. As protein: CASSLMVGANTGELFF.

The chain employs TRBV5-1 and TRBJ1-2; D not certain. The CDR3 loop spans 13 amino acids. The germline CDR1 and CDR2 sequences are SGHRS and YFSETQ. V lost 0 bases and J 1 base, leaving 4 bases between the germline ends. The CDR3 DNA sequence: TGCGCCAGCAGCTTGGGGCTTAACTATGGCTACACCTTC. It yields the protein CASSLGLNYGYTF.

This clone was counted once. The chain couples TRBV19 to TRBJ2-3; 8 bases match TRBD2. Trimming at V came to 7 bases and at J to 4 bases, leaving 7 bases not matched to a gene. CDR1 is LNHDA and CDR2 is SQIVND in the germline V gene (reference sequence). The CDR3 spans 14 residues. In DNA form, the CDR3 reads TGTGCCAGTACACGGGGGGGCTTTGCAGATACGCAGTATTTT. This gives the protein CASTRGGFADTQYF.

This chain connects TRBV29-1 to TRBJ2-1; 7 bases map to TRBD2. With 4 bases clipped from V and 3 bases from J, the junction kept 6 bases outside the gene matches. This CDR3 region has 14 residues. Germline loops: CDR1 SQVTM, CDR2 ANQGSEA. In DNA form, the CDR3 reads TGCAGCGTTGTGGGAGGGTTCGGCTACAATGAGCAGTTCTTC. Its translation is CSVVGGFGYNEQFF.

This clone was found a few times. The chain carries TRBV6-5 and TRBJ1-1, with TRBD1 matching 7 bases. The CDR3 has 16 amino acids. V shed 0 bases, J shed 4 bases, and the junction held 8 bases outside the gene matches. Germline V gene sequence: CDR1 MNHEY, CDR2 SVGAGI. The CDR3 sequence: CASSYSPTGPITEAFF. The CDR3 region has the DNA TGTGCCAGCAGTTACTCCCCGACAGGGCCGATCACTGAAGCTTTCTTT.

This chain connects TRBV18 to TRBJ1-2, with 8 bases identical to TRBD1. Germline V lookup: CDR1 KGHSH, CDR2 LQKENI. V shed 3 bases, J shed 0 bases, and the junction held 0 bases outside the gene matches. The CDR3 covers 14 residues. In nucleotides, the CDR3 is TGTGCCAGCTCACCGGACAGGGCTAACTATGGCTACACCTTC. Translating it yields CASSPDRANYGYTF.

The gene calls are TRBV4-2 and TRBJ2-7, with TRBD1 as a possible D gene (5 bases). The V gene's germline CDR1 is LGHNA and CDR2 YNFKEQ. The CDR3 length is 12 residues. Deletions cut 4 bases from V and 5 bases from J, with 9 bases between. The CDR3 sequence is CASSPNRNEQYF. The CDR3 bases are TGTGCCAGCAGCCCCAACAGGAACGAGCAGTACTTC.

The chain links TRBV18 to TRBJ1-5; weak D call: TRBD1 (6 bases). Germline lookup yields CDR1 KGHSH and CDR2 LQKENI. This CDR3 spans 15 amino acids. Trimming took off 5 bases at V and 2 bases at J, with 13 bases between the two ends. The CDR3: CASSENRDGNQPQHF. DNA of the CDR3: TGTGCCAGCTCAGAGAACAGGGATGGCAATCAGCCCCAGCATTTT.

This clone occurred a few times. J is TRBJ2-7 and V is TRBV5-8; perhaps TRBD1 as D (6 bases). The CDR3 is 13 residues long. Trimming removed 6 bases at V and 3 bases at J, with 13 bases between. Per germline, CDR1 SGHTS and CDR2 YDEGEE. For the CDR3, the DNA is TGTGCCAGCACCAATAAGGGGGACTACGAGCAGTACTTC. Amino acid sequence: CASTNKGDYEQYF. Full variable domain (missing parts from reference TRBV5-8 and TRBJ2-7): EAGVTQSPTHLIKTRGQQATLRCSPISGHTSVYWYQQALGLGLQFLLWYDEGEERNRGNFPPRFSGRQFPNYSSELNVNALELEDSALYLCASTNKGDYEQYFGPGTRLTVT.

This rearrangement joins TRBV14 to TRBJ2-3; D may be TRBD2 (5 bases). Trimming shortened V by 4 bases and J by 6 bases, and 17 bases separated the two germline ends. Germline loops: CDR1 SGHDN, CDR2 FVKESK. The CDR3 covers 15 residues. DNA for the CDR3: TGTGCCAGCAGCCCTGACTACCGGGCTTGGGATACGCAGTATTTT. Translation: CASSPDYRAWDTQYF.